What follows are 26 T cell receptor beta chains derived from one specimen sequenced in a study of blood T cell repertoires in COVID-19 (dated by TCRdb to the early 2020s). Libraries were constructed by the immunoSEQ multiplex PCR assay. TCRdb stores this immuneACCESS table with in-frame sequences only. Part of the clones is absent; in the studies checked, under half of the shortfall reflects unresolved V genes, and no reason is known for the rest. This sample holds hundreds of thousands of clones; 85% to 90% were observed only once. The top ten constitute under 2.5% of the sample. The sequenced sample consisted of PBMCs or T cells enriched from blood (not recorded which). All receptors derive from a woman between 18 and 29 years old who had recovered from COVID-19.

This chain links TRBV9 with TRBJ2-7, with D unclear. The CDR3 contains 12 residues. Germline CDR1 is SGDLS and CDR2 is YYNGEE. The V end lost 3 bases, the J end lost 2 bases, and 6 bases lay between the germline ends. The CDR3 nucleotides are TGTGCCAGCAGCGGCAGGACCTACGAGCAGTACTTC. Translating it yields CASSGRTYEQYF.

The genes are TRBV11-2 and TRBJ2-7; D not certain. The V and J ends lost 1 base and 6 bases respectively, with 7 bases between them. Per the germline V gene, CDR1 is SGHAT and CDR2 is FQNNGV. The CDR3 loop spans 12 amino acids. CDR3 protein: CASSLAASEQYF. DNA for the CDR3: TGTGCCAGCAGCTTAGCTGCTAGCGAGCAGTACTTC. Full variable domain (outside the CDR3, taken from reference TRBV11-2 and TRBJ2-7): EAGVAQSPRYKIIEKRQSVAFWCNPISGHATLYWYQQILGQGPKLLIQFQNNGVVDDSQLPKDRFSAERLKGVDSTLKIQPAKLEDSAVYLCASSLAASEQYFGPGTRLTVT.

The CDR3 coding sequence is TGTGCCATCAGTGATAGGGAGGCAGGGGGGTACTATGGCTACACCTTC. It translates to CAISDREAGGYYGYTF. This chain links TRBV10-3 with TRBJ1-2; 7 positions agree with TRBD1. Germline CDR1 and CDR2: ENHRY and SYGVKD. This CDR3 is built from 16 residues. Losses at the gene ends were 3 bases for V and 3 bases for J; bases not matched to a gene: 10.

The chain is built from TRBV30 and TRBJ2-3; possibly TRBD1 for D (7 bases). Trimming stripped 8 bases from V and 5 bases from J, with 23 bases between. The germline V gene has CDR1 GTSNPN and CDR2 SVGIG (reference sequence). The CDR3 consists of 15 residues. CDR3 sequence: CAPSGGQAAGDTQYF. CDR3 bases: TGTGCCCCGAGTGGCGGACAGGCAGCGGGAGATACGCAGTATTTT. The whole variable domain, filled in from reference TRBV30 and TRBJ2-3, reads SQTIHQWPATLVQPVGSPLSLECTVEGTSNPNLYWYRQAAGRGLQLLFYSVGIGQISSEVPQNLSASRPQDRQFILSSKKLLLSDSGFYLCAPSGGQAAGDTQYFGPGTRLTVL.

CDR3 amino acids: CASRREDTQYF. The CDR3 coding sequence is TGTGCCAGCAGGCGAGAAGATACGCAGTATTTT. This chain joins TRBV2 and TRBJ2-3; D is undetermined. This CDR3 spans 11 amino acids. Trimming took 6 bases from V and 5 from J, leaving 6 bases between them. CDR1 is SNHLY and CDR2 is FYNNEI in the germline V gene. Looking up the rest from reference TRBV2 and TRBJ2-3 gives the full variable domain: EPEVTQTPSHQVTQMGQEVILRCVPISNHLYFYWYRQILGQKVEFLVSFYNNEISEKSEIFDDQFSVERPDGSNFTLKIRSTKLEDSAMYFCASRREDTQYFGPGTRLTVL.

V and J are TRBV6-5 and TRBJ2-7; D perhaps matches TRBD1 (5 bases). V lost 7 bases and J lost 5, with 15 bases in between. Germline CDR1 and CDR2: MNHEY and SVGAGI. CDR3 length: 13 amino acids. The CDR3 is CASTQGFVDEQYF. CDR3 bases: TGTGCCAGCACTCAGGGTTTCGTCGACGAGCAGTACTTC.

This rearrangement joins TRBV5-1 to TRBJ1-1, with TRBD1 matching 9 bases. J gave up 4 bases and V 0 bases, and 4 bases lay outside the gene matches. Germline V lookup: CDR1 SGHRS, CDR2 YFSETQ. This CDR3 is 15 amino acids long. The CDR3 DNA reads TGCGCCAGCAGCTTGGAGGGGACAGGGAGCACTGAAGCTTTCTTT. Amino acid sequence: CASSLEGTGSTEAFF.

The rearrangement uses TRBV2 and TRBJ2-7; 7 bases align to TRBD1. CDR1 and CDR2 from the germline V gene are SNHLY and FYNNEI. The CDR3 contains 14 residues. V shed 7 bases, J shed 9 bases, and the junction held 15 bases outside the gene matches. CDR3 protein: CASTTDREIGGQYF. The CDR3 bases are TGTGCCAGCACTACTGACAGGGAAATTGGCGGGCAGTACTTC. Variable domain in full (rest from reference TRBV2 and TRBJ2-7): EPEVTQTPSHQVTQMGQEVILRCVPISNHLYFYWYRQILGQKVEFLVSFYNNEISEKSEIFDDQFSVERPDGSNFTLKIRSTKLEDSAMYFCASTTDREIGGQYFGPGTRLTVT.

The genes are TRBV19 and TRBJ2-1, with 7 bases identical to TRBD1. Unmatched junction bases numbered 9, after V lost 3 bases and J lost 4 bases. Germline lookup yields CDR1 LNHDA and CDR2 SQIVND (reference sequence). The CDR3 spans 16 residues. The CDR3 sequence: CASSIESGGRYNEQFF. The CDR3 region has the DNA TGTGCCAGTAGTATCGAGTCAGGGGGACGGTACAATGAGCAGTTCTTC.

This chain links TRBV7-9 with TRBJ1-4; maybe TRBD1 (5 bases). CDR3 length: 14 amino acids. Germline V gives CDR1 SEHNR, CDR2 FQNEAQ (reference sequence). The germline V and J ends were trimmed by 2 bases and 7 bases, with 11 bases remaining between them. In nucleotides, the CDR3 is TGTGCCAGCAGCTTAATGGGGGGGAGTGAAAAACTGTTTTTT. It specifies CASSLMGGSEKLFF.

In this sample, this clone turned up a few times. At the DNA level, this CDR3 is encoded by other sequences in the same sample as well. This sequence joins TRBV9 and TRBJ1-1; 9 nucleotides agree with TRBD1. The CDR3 has 14 residues. CDR1 is SGDLS and CDR2 is YYNGEE in the germline V gene. V shed 3 bases, J shed 1 base, and the junction held 1 base outside the gene matches. As DNA, the CDR3 is TGTGCCAGCAGCGCACAGGGGGCGAACACTGAAGCTTTCTTT. This sequence encodes CASSAQGANTEAFF.

The chain is built from TRBV6-1 and TRBJ1-3; D not resolved. V lost 2 bases and J 2 bases, leaving 10 bases between the germline ends. The CDR3 is 15 residues long. Germline CDR1 reads MNHNS; CDR2 reads SASEGT. The CDR3 sequence: CASSEFGLAGNTIYF. CDR3 DNA: TGTGCCAGCAGTGAATTTGGACTTGCTGGAAACACCATATATTTT.

This clone was recorded once. Distinct nucleotide sequences in the sample also encode this CDR3. CDR3 in DNA: TGCGCCAGCAGCTTAACTAGCGGGGAAGAGACCCAGTACTTC. Translation: CASSLTSGEETQYF. The chain uses TRBV5-1 and TRBJ2-5; TRBD2 matches at 10 bases. Germline-derived CDR1 and CDR2 are SGHRS and YFSETQ. This CDR3 has 14 amino acids. V shed 2 bases, J shed 3 bases, and the junction held 1 base outside the gene matches.

The chain carries TRBV7-9 and TRBJ1-3; D unresolved. V lost 5 bases, J lost 3 bases, and 17 bases lay in between. CDR3 size: 16 residues. Per germline, CDR1 SEHNR and CDR2 FQNEAQ (reference sequence). The CDR3 sequence: CASSITAGVGGNTIYF. DNA for the CDR3: TGTGCCAGCAGCATAACGGCCGGGGTGGGTGGAAACACCATATATTTT.

The CDR3 sequence is CASSFDRGRDEQFF. CDR3 nucleotide sequence: TGTGCCAGCAGCTTTGACAGGGGGCGGGATGAGCAGTTCTTC. V gene TRBV11-2 combines with J gene TRBJ2-1, with 10 bases that match TRBD1. The CDR3 sequence is 14 residues long. The germline CDR1 and CDR2 sequences are SGHAT and FQNNGV. Trimming cost V 3 bases and J 8 bases; bases outside gene matches: 4.

This chain joins TRBV7-9 and TRBJ1-2, with 8 bases matching TRBD1. The V gene end was trimmed by 0 bases and the J gene end by 8 bases; junction bases not matched to a gene: 11. This CDR3 is 16 amino acids long. Germline V gene sequence: CDR1 SEHNR, CDR2 FQNEAQ (reference sequence). CDR3: CASSLAGTGSRGGYTF. The CDR3 DNA sequence: TGTGCCAGCAGCTTAGCCGGGACAGGATCTAGGGGCGGCTACACCTTC.

For this clone: Mismatch with germline at one junction end may stem from a read error. The chain couples TRBV7-9 to TRBJ1-1; possible D gene TRBD1, 5 bases. CDR1 is SEHNR and CDR2 is FQNEAQ in the germline V gene (reference sequence). This CDR3 is 13 amino acids long. The CDR3 here is CASSLGGMGGCLF. As DNA, the CDR3 is TGTGCCAGCAGCTTAGGGGGCATGGGAGGATGTTTATTT.

In this sample, this clone turned up once. This chain joins TRBV5-5 and TRBJ1-1; 7 nucleotides line up with TRBD1. Trimming cost V 2 bases and J 0 bases; bases outside gene matches: 16. Germline-derived CDR1 and CDR2 are SGHKS and YYEKEE (reference sequence). The CDR3 spans 19 residues. CDR3 in DNA: TGTGCCAGCAGCTTTTTCATAAGGACAGGCATCGACATGAACACTGAAGCTTTCTTT. It yields the protein CASSFFIRTGIDMNTEAFF. The entire variable domain, with the rest obtained from reference TRBV5-5 and TRBJ1-1, is as follows: DAGVTQSPTHLIKTRGQQVTLRCSPISGHKSVSWYQQVLGQGPQFIFQYYEKEERGRGNFPDRFSARQFPNYSSELNVNALLLGDSALYLCASSFFIRTGIDMNTEAFFGQGTRLTVV.

This chain uses TRBV28 with TRBJ1-5, with D unresolved. This CDR3 is built from 12 residues. V lost 10 bases, J lost 2 bases, and 9 bases lay in between. Per the germline V gene, CDR1 is MDHEN and CDR2 is SYDVKM. This CDR3 reads CAISGGNQPQHF. CDR3 DNA sequence: TGTGCCATCAGCGGGGGCAATCAGCCCCAGCATTTT.

The chain recombines TRBV5-1 with TRBJ2-1; possible D gene TRBD2, 5 bases. Germline V gene sequence: CDR1 SGHRS, CDR2 YFSETQ. This CDR3 is built from 18 residues. V gave up 5 bases and J gave up 0 bases, with 21 bases separating them. The CDR3 reads CASSPIAFRTRSYNEQFF. CDR3 sequence (DNA): TGCGCCAGCAGTCCAATCGCATTCAGGACTCGCTCCTACAATGAGCAGTTCTTC.

The CDR3 loop reads CASSPTVMNTEAFF. CDR3 in DNA: TGTGCCAGCAGCCCGACAGTTATGAACACTGAAGCTTTCTTT. V and J are TRBV7-3 and TRBJ1-1, with D possibly TRBD1 on 5 matching bases. The CDR3 totals 14 residues. Germline V gene lookup returns CDR1 SGHTA and CDR2 FQGTGA. Trimming shortened V by 5 bases and J by 0 bases, and 10 bases separated the two germline ends.

The V and J genes are TRBV9 and TRBJ2-2, with a weak D call TRBD1 (6 bases). Germline assignment: CDR1 SGDLS and CDR2 YYNGEE. Trimming stripped 1 base from V and 4 bases from J, with 14 bases between. The CDR3 totals 16 residues. The CDR3 nucleotides read TGTGCCAGCAGCGTAACGTCAGGGGATGGCACCGGGGAGCTGTTTTTT. Its protein is CASSVTSGDGTGELFF.

In this sample, this clone turned up once. The chain uses TRBV27 and TRBJ2-7; 13 bases line up with TRBD2. CDR1 and CDR2 from the germline V gene are MNHEY and SMNVEV (reference sequence). The CDR3 has 14 amino acids. V was clipped by 7 bases and J by 6 bases; unmatched bases: 6. The CDR3 protein is CASTTSGGAGEQYF. For the CDR3, the DNA is TGTGCCAGCACAACTAGCGGGGGGGCCGGCGAGCAGTACTTC.

The chain combines TRBV18 with TRBJ2-5; TRBD1 matches 10 bases. The CDR3 has 14 residues. Germline V gene data show CDR1 as KGHSH and CDR2 as LQKENI. V trimming: 3 bases; J trimming: 5 bases; junction bases outside the gene matches: 3. Here the CDR3 reads CASSPTGGRETQYF. The CDR3 bases are TGTGCCAGCTCACCGACAGGGGGCAGGGAGACCCAGTACTTC.

This chain connects TRBV2 to TRBJ2-2; D may be TRBD2 (6 bases). The CDR3 spans 14 residues. In germline, CDR1 is SNHLY, CDR2 FYNNEI. Trimming cost V 8 bases and J 1 base, with 11 bases left between them. As DNA, the CDR3 is TGTGCCAGCGGAGGGTGGGTGAACACCGGGGAGCTGTTTTTT. It is translated as CASGGWVNTGELFF.

CDR3 loop: CASSLGAGGEQYF. Written as DNA, the CDR3 is TGTGCCAGCAGCCTTGGGGCGGGAGGCGAGCAGTACTTC. The V call is TRBV27, the J call TRBJ2-7; 8 positions agree with TRBD2. The CDR3 is 13 amino acids. Germline CDR1 is MNHEY and CDR2 is SMNVEV (reference sequence). The V and J ends lost 6 bases and 6 bases, in that order; junction bases with no gene match: 7.